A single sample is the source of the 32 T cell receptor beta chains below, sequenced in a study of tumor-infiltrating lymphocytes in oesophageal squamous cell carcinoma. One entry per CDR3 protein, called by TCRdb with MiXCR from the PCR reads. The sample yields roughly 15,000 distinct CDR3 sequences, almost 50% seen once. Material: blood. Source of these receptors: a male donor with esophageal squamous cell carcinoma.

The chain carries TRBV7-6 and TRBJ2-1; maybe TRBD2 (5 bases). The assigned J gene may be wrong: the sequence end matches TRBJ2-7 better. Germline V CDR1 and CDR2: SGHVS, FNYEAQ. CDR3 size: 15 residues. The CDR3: CASSAGADSYNEQYF. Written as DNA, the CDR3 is TGTGCCAGCAGCGCCGGAGCGGACTCCTACAATGAGCAGTACTTC.

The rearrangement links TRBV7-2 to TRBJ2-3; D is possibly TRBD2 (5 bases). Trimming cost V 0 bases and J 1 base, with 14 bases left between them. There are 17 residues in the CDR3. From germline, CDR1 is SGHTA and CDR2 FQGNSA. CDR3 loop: CASSLAVAGAGTDTQYF. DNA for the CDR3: TGTGCCAGCAGCTTAGCCGTAGCAGGAGCGGGCACAGATACGCAGTATTTT.

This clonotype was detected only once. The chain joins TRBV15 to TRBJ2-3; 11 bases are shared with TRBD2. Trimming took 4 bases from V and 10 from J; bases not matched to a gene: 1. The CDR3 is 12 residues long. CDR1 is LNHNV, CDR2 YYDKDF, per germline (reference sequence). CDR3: CATSISGRAQYF. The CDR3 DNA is TGTGCCACCAGCATTAGCGGGAGGGCGCAGTATTTT.

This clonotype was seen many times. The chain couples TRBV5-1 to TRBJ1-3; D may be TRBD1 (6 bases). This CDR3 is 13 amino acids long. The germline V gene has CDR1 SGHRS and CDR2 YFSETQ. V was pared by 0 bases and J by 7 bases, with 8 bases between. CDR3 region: CASSLDRANTIYF. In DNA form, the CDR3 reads TGCGCCAGCAGCTTGGACAGGGCGAACACCATATATTTT. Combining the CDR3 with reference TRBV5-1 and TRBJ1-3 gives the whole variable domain KAGVTQTPRYLIKTRGQQVTLSCSPISGHRSVSWYQQTPGQGLQFLFEYFSETQRNKGNFPGRFSGRQFSNSRSEMNVSTLELGDSALYLCASSLDRANTIYFGEGSWLTVV.

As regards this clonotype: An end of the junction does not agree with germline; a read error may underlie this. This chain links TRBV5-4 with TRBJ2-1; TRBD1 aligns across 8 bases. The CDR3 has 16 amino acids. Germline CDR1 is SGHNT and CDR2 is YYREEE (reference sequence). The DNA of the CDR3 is TGCGCCAGCAGCTTGGGGCGGGACAGGAGCTACAATGAGCAGTTCTTC. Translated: CASSLGRDRSYNEQFF.

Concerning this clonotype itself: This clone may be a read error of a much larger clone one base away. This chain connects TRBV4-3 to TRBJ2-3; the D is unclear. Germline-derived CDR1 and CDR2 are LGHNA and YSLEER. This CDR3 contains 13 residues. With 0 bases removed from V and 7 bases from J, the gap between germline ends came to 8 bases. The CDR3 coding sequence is TGCGCCAGCAGCCAAGATCGTGGATATACGCAGTATTTT. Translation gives CASSQDRGYTQYF.

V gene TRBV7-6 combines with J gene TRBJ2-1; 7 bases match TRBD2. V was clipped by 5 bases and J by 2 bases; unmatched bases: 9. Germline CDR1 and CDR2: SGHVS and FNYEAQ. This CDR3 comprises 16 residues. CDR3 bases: TGTGCCAGCAGCCCCGCCTCTAGCGGAACCTACAATGAGCAGTTCTTC. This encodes CASSPASSGTYNEQFF. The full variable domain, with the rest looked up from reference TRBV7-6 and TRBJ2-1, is GAGVSQSPRYKVTKRGQDVALRCDPISGHVSLYWYRQALGQGPEFLTYFNYEAQQDKSGLPNDRFSAERPEGSISTLTIQRTEQRDSAMYRCASSPASSGTYNEQFFGPGTRLTVL.

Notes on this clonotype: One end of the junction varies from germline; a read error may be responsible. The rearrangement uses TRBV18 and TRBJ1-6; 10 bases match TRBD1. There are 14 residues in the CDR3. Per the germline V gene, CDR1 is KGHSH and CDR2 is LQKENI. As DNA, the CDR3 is TGTGCCAGCTCTCCAGAGGGACAGGGGTCACCCCTCCACTTC. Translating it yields CASSPEGQGSPLHF.

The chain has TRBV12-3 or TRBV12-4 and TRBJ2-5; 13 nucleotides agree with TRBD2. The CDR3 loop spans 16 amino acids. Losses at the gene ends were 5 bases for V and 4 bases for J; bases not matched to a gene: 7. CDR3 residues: CASSQIGLAGVETQYF. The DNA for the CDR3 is TGTGCCAGCAGTCAAATTGGACTAGCGGGAGTAGAGACCCAGTACTTC.

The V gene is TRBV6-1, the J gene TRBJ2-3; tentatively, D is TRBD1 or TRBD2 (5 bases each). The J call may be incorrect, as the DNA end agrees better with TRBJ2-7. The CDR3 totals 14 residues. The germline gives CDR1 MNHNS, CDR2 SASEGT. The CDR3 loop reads CASSVRGESNEQYF. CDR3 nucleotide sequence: TGTGCCAGCAGTGTGAGGGGCGAAAGCAACGAGCAGTACTTC.

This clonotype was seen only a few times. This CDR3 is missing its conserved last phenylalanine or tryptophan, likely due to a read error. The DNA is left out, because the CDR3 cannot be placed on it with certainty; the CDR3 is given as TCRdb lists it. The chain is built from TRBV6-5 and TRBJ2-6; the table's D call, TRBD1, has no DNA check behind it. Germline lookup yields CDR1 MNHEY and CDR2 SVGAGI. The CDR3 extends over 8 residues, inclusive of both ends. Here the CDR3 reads CASSYSNR.

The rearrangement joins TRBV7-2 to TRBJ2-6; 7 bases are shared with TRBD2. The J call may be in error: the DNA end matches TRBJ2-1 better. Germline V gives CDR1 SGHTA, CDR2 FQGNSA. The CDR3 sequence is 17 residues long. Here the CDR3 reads CASSLLLIAGVANEQFF. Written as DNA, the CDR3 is TGTGCCAGCAGCTTATTATTGATTGCGGGAGTAGCTAATGAGCAGTTCTTC.

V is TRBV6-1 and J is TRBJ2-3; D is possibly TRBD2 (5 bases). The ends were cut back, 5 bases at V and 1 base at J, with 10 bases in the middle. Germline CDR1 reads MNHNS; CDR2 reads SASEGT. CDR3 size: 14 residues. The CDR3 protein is CASSPGIRTDTQYF. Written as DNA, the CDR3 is TGTGCCAGCAGTCCCGGGATCCGCACAGATACGCAGTATTTT.

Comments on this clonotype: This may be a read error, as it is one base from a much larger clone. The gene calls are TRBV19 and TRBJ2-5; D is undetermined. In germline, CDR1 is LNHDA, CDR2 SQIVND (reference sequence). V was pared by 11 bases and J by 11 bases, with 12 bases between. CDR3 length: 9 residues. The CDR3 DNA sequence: TGTGCCGGATACAATGAGCAGTACTTC. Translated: CAGYNEQYF.

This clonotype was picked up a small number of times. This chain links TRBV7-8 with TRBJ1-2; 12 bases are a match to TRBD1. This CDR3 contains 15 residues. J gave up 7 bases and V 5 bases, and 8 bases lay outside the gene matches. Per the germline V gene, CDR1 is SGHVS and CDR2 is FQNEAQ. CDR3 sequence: CASSQEGQGAGGYTF. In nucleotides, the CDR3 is TGTGCCAGCAGCCAGGAGGGACAGGGGGCTGGTGGCTACACCTTC. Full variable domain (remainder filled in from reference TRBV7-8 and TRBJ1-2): GAGVSQSPRYKVAKRGQDVALRCDPISGHVSLFWYQQALGQGPEFLTYFQNEAQLDKSGLPSDRFFAERPEGSVSTLKIQRTQQEDSAVYLCASSQEGQGAGGYTFGSGTRLTVV.

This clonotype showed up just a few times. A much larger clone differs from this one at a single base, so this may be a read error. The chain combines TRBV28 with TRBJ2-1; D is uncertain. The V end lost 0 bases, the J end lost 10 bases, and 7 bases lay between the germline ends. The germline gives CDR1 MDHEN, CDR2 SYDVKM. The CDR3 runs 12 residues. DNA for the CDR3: TGTGCCAGCAGTTTATGGACCTACGAGCAGTTCTTC. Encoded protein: CASSLWTYEQFF.

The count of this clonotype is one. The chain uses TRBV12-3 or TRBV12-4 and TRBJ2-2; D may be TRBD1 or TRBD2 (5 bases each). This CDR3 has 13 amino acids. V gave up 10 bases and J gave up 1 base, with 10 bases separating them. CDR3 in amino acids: CATGPRNTGELFF. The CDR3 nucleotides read TGTGCCACGGGACCCCGGAACACCGGGGAGCTGTTTTTT.

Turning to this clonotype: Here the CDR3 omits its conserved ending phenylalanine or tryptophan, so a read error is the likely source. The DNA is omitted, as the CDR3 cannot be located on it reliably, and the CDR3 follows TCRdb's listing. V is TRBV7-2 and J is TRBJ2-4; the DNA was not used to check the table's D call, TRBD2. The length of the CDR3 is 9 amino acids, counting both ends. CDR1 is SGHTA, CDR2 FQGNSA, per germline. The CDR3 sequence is CASSLRTSG.

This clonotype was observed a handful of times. The CDR3 DNA sequence: TGTGCCAGCAGCTTTTCGAGCACCCTGAGCAATGAGCAGTTCTTC. This sequence encodes CASSFSSTLSNEQFF. This sequence joins TRBV7-9 and TRBJ2-1; D is undetermined. Trimming pared 3 bases from V and 6 bases from J, leaving 15 bases between. Germline loops: CDR1 SEHNR, CDR2 FQNEAQ (reference sequence). This CDR3 comprises 15 residues.

The CDR3 sequence: CASSLPRTEAFF. CDR3 sequence (DNA): TGTGCCAGCAGCCTCCCGCGCACTGAAGCTTTCTTT. The chain employs TRBV7-6 and TRBJ1-1, with D hard to call. The CDR3 consists of 12 residues. Germline V gene data show CDR1 as SGHVS and CDR2 as FNYEAQ. Trimming removed 5 bases at V and 4 bases at J, with 8 bases between. Together with reference TRBV7-6 and TRBJ1-1, the CDR3 gives the full variable domain: GAGVSQSPRYKVTKRGQDVALRCDPISGHVSLYWYRQALGQGPEFLTYFNYEAQQDKSGLPNDRFSAERPEGSISTLTIQRTEQRDSAMYRCASSLPRTEAFFGQGTRLTVV.

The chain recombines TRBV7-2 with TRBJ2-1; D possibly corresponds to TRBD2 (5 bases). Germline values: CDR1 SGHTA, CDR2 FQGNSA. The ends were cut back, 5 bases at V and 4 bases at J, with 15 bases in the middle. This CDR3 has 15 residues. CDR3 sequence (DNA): TGTGCCAGCAGCACCCCAGGCGGGCGGTACAATGAGCAGTTCTTC. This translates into CASSTPGGRYNEQFF.

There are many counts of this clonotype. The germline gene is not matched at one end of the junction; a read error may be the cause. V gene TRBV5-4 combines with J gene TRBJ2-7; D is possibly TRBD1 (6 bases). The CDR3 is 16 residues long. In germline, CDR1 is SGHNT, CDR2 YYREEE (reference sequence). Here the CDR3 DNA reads TGCGCCAGCACGCTATATACCGGGACATCGGCCTACGAGCAGTACTTC. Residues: CASTLYTGTSAYEQYF.

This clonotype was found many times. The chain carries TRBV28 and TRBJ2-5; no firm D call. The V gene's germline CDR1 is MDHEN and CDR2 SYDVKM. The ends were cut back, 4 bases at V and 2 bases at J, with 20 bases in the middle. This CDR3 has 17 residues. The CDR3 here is CASSSIFGSTTQETQYF. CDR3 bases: TGTGCCAGCAGTTCGATATTCGGGTCGACAACTCAAGAGACCCAGTACTTC.

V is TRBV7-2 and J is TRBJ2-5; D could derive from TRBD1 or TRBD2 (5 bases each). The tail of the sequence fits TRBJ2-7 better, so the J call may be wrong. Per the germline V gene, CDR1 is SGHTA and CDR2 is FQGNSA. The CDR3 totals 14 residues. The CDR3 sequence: CASSTGPRSYEQYF. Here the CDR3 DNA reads TGTGCCAGCAGCACGGGACCCCGCTCCTACGAGCAGTACTTC.

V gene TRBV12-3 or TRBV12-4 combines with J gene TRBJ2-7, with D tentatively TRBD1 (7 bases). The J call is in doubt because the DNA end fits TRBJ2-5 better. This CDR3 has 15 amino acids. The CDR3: CASSLTSGGQETQYF. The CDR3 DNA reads TGTGCCAGCAGTTTAACCTCAGGGGGGCAAGAGACCCAGTACTTC.

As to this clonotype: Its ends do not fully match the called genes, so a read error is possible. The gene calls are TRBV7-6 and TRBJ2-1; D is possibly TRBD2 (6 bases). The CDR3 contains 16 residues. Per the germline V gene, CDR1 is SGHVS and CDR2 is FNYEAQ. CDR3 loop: CASSLESGEPYNEQFF. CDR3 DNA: TGTGCTAGCAGCTTAGAATCGGGGGAGCCCTACAATGAGCAGTTCTTC.

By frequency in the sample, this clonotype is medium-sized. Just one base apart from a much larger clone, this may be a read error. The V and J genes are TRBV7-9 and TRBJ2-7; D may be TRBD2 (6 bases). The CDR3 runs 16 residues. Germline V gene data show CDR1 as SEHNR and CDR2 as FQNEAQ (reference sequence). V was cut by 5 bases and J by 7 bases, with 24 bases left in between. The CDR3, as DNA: TGTGCCAGCAGCCCCGAGGACTACCTAGCCTACAATGAGCAGTACTTC. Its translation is CASSPEDYLAYNEQYF. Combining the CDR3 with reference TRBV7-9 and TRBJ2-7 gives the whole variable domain DTGVSQNPRHKITKRGQNVTFRCDPISEHNRLYWYRQTLGQGPEFLTYFQNEAQLEKSRLLSDRFSAERPKGSFSTLEIQRTEQGDSAMYLCASSPEDYLAYNEQYFGPGTRLTVT.

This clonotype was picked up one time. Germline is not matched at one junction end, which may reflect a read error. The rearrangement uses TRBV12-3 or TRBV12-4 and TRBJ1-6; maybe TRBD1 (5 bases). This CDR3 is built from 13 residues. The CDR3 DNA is TGTGCCAGCAGTTTAGGGGGCGATTCACCCCTCCACTTC. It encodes CASSLGGDSPLHF.

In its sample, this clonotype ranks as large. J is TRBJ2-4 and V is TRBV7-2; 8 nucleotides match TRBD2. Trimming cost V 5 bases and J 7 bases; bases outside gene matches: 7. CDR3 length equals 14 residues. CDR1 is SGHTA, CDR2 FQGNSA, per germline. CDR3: CASSPAGVGNIQYF. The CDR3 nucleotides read TGTGCCAGCAGCCCAGCGGGAGTCGGGAACATTCAGTACTTC.

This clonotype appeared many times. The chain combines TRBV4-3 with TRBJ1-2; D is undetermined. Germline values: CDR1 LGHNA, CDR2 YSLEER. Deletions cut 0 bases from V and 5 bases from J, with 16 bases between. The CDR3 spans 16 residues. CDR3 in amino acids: CASSQDKAASPYGYTF. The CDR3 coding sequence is TGCGCCAGCAGCCAAGATAAGGCAGCTTCCCCTTATGGCTACACCTTC.

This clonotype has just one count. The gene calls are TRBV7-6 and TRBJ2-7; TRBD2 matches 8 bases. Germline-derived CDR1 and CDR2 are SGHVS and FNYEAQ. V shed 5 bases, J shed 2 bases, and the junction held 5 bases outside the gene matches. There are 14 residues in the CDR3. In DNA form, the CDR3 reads TGTGCCAGCAGCACGGGGGGGGGACCCTACGAGCAGTACTTC. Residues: CASSTGGGPYEQYF.

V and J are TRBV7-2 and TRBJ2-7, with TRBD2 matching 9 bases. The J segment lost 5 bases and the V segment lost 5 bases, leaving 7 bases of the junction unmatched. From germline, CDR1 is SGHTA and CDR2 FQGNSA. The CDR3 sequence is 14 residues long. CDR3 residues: CASSPHSGGNEQYF. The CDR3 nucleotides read TGTGCCAGCAGCCCTCACAGCGGGGGGAACGAGCAGTACTTC.